The next 17 T cell receptor beta chains were all read from a single sample in a study of T cells in Graves' hyperthyroidism and ophthalmopathy. TCR beta CDR3 regions were amplified from RNA transcripts. The TCR CDR3 first-round RT-PCR relied on the HTBI primer set. TCRdb reprocessed the multiplex PCR reads with MiXCR, giving one entry per CDR3 protein. The sample lists approximately 520,000 distinct CDR3 sequences, about 20% seen once, with around a quarter in the top ten. The material sequenced was blood. These receptors were obtained from a young man with Graves' hyperthyroidism.

This clonotype was seen at least ten times. The chain joins TRBV29-1 to TRBJ1-2; 9 bases fit TRBD1. The germline V gene has CDR1 SQVTM and CDR2 ANQGSEA. This CDR3 comprises 14 residues. V shed 0 bases, J shed 4 bases, and the junction held 3 bases outside the gene matches. The CDR3: CSVEDADRGYGYTF. The CDR3 DNA reads as TGCAGCGTTGAAGATGCGGACAGGGGCTATGGCTACACCTTC.

The sample holds many counts of this clonotype. V and J are TRBV12-3 or TRBV12-4 and TRBJ1-2; 9 bases are shared with TRBD1. Trimming at V came to 5 bases and at J to 4 bases, leaving 17 bases not matched to a gene. The CDR3 covers 18 residues. The CDR3 sequence is CASSTPHRGLRRIYGYTF. CDR3 bases: TGTGCCAGCAGTACCCCCCACAGGGGGCTGCGCCGAATCTATGGCTACACCTTC.

This clonotype was detected only a few times. The CDR3, as DNA: TGTGCCAGCAGTTCGGACAGTCTACGGCCCCAGCATTTT. It codes for CASSSDSLRPQHF. The chain is built from TRBV6-5 and TRBJ1-5; tentative D call: TRBD1 (6 bases). The V end was cut by 4 bases, the J end by 9 bases, with 13 bases between. CDR3 length equals 13 residues. Germline-derived CDR1 and CDR2 are MNHEY and SVGAGI.

The chain uses TRBV28 and TRBJ2-7; the D is unclear. Germline-derived CDR1 and CDR2 are MDHEN and SYDVKM. V was pared by 1 base and J by 7 bases, with 11 bases between. The CDR3 sequence is 13 residues long. The CDR3 DNA follows: TGTGCCAGCAGTTTATCTTCCTTTGGGGAGCAGTACTTC. It translates to CASSLSSFGEQYF.

This clonotype was seen ten or more times. This chain's CDR3 is CSVAAGTAGYEQYF. CDR3 bases: TGCAGCGTTGCCGCCGGGACGGCTGGCTACGAGCAGTACTTC. The rearrangement uses TRBV29-1 and TRBJ2-7; the D gene could be TRBD1 or TRBD2 (5 bases each). The CDR3 runs 14 residues. Germline V CDR1 and CDR2: SQVTM, ANQGSEA. Trimming took off 4 bases at V and 3 bases at J, with 16 bases between the two ends.

This clonotype was detected ten times or more. This chain links TRBV4-1 with TRBJ2-7, with TRBD2 matching over 10 bases. The trim removed 4 bases at V and 3 bases at J, leaving 9 bases unmatched. Germline assignment: CDR1 MGHRA and CDR2 YSYEKL. The CDR3 spans 16 residues. The CDR3 region has the DNA TGCGCCAGCAGCCCATACTATAGCGGGGGGTTCTACGAGCAGTACTTC. Its translation is CASSPYYSGGFYEQYF.

This clonotype was seen a handful of times. This chain connects TRBV11-2 to TRBJ1-1; D is perhaps TRBD1 (6 bases). The germline gives CDR1 SGHAT, CDR2 FQNNGV. This CDR3 contains 17 residues. V dropped 2 bases and J dropped 2 bases, with 18 bases sitting between them. The CDR3 DNA sequence: TGTGCCAGCAGCTTAAATGGAGAGCTAGGGACAAACACTGAAGCTTTCTTT. This sequence encodes CASSLNGELGTNTEAFF.

This clonotype was found a few times. V and J are TRBV10-3 and TRBJ1-3, with D possibly being TRBD1 (5 bases). Germline V gives CDR1 ENHRY, CDR2 SYGVKD. Deletions cut 7 bases from V and 2 bases from J, with 15 bases between. The CDR3 runs 15 residues. The CDR3 sequence is CAIKDMSVTGNTIYF. CDR3 nucleotide sequence: TGTGCCATCAAGGACATGAGTGTTACTGGAAACACCATATATTTT.

This clonotype was recorded many times. The J gene is TRBJ2-7, the V gene TRBV5-1; 7 bases align to TRBD1. The V and J ends lost 0 bases and 5 bases, in that order; junction bases with no gene match: 5. Germline V gives CDR1 SGHRS, CDR2 YFSETQ. There are 14 residues in the CDR3. This chain's CDR3 is CASSLATGYHEQYF. CDR3 coding DNA: TGCGCCAGCAGCTTGGCGACAGGGTACCACGAGCAGTACTTC.

Worth noting for this clonotype: An end of the junction differs from the germline gene, which may be a read error. This rearrangement joins TRBV6-1 to TRBJ2-4; 9 bases are a match to TRBD2. The CDR3 runs to 14 residues. CDR1 is MNHNS, CDR2 SASEGT, per germline. The CDR3 loop is CASTQGLAKNIKYF. The CDR3 DNA is TGTGCCAGCACCCAGGGACTAGCCAAAAACATTAAGTACTTC.

This clonotype was counted between two and nine times. CDR3 in amino acids: CSVESEGNTGELFF. The DNA for the CDR3 is TGCAGCGTTGAATCGGAGGGAAACACCGGGGAGCTGTTTTTT. The rearrangement joins TRBV29-1 to TRBJ2-2; perhaps TRBD2 as D (6 bases). This CDR3 is built from 14 residues. V gave up 2 bases and J gave up 2 bases, with 9 bases separating them. The germline V gene has CDR1 SQVTM and CDR2 ANQGSEA.

This clonotype occurred many times. This chain uses TRBV19 with TRBJ1-1, with D perhaps matching TRBD1 (6 bases). The CDR3 totals 14 residues. The germline V gene encodes CDR1 LNHDA and CDR2 SQIVND (reference sequence). Trimming left V 4 bases short and J 6 bases short, with 15 bases between. DNA of the CDR3: TGTGCCAGTAGTACCGGGACAATGGGAGCTGAAGCTTTCTTT. Translated: CASSTGTMGAEAFF. The complete variable domain, with remaining parts taken from reference TRBV19 and TRBJ1-1, reads DGGITQSPKYLFRKEGQNVTLSCEQNLNHDAMYWYRQDPGQGLRLIYYSQIVNDFQKGDIAEGYSVSREKKESFPLTVTSAQKNPTAFYLCASSTGTMGAEAFFGQGTRLTVV.

This clonotype was observed many times. The rearrangement uses TRBV13 and TRBJ2-7; D call uncertain. This CDR3 contains 14 residues. Germline CDR1 reads PRHDT; CDR2 reads FYEKMQ (reference sequence). The ends were cut back, 5 bases at V and 3 bases at J, with 14 bases in the middle. The CDR3 loop reads CASSRERRIYEQYF. The CDR3 bases are TGTGCCAGCAGCCGCGAAAGGAGAATCTACGAGCAGTACTTC.

V gene TRBV5-5 combines with J gene TRBJ2-2; D gene unclear. Germline V lookup: CDR1 SGHKS, CDR2 YYEKEE (reference sequence). This CDR3 is 15 amino acids long. V was clipped by 2 bases and J by 1 base, with 9 bases between them. The CDR3 reads CASSFITQNTGELFF. The DNA of the CDR3 is TGTGCCAGCAGCTTTATTACTCAGAACACCGGGGAGCTGTTTTTT.

In its sample, this clonotype was seen many times. The chain is built from TRBV20-1 and TRBJ2-4; TRBD1 matches at 8 bases. Germline-derived CDR1 and CDR2 are DFQATT and SNEGSKA (reference sequence). The V and J ends lost 2 bases and 4 bases, in that order; junction bases with no gene match: 7. CDR3 length: 15 residues. The CDR3 region has the DNA TGCAGTGCTAGACGGCCGGGACAGGTTAAAAACATTCAGTACTTC. Translating gives CSARRPGQVKNIQYF.

The table lists this clonotype with a few counts. This chain links TRBV20-1 with TRBJ1-6; tentatively, D is TRBD1 (5 bases). The CDR3 length is 16 residues. V was clipped by 0 bases and J by 7 bases, with 16 bases between them. Germline V gives CDR1 DFQATT, CDR2 SNEGSKA (reference sequence). This CDR3 reads CSAREKGEIPNSPLHF. The CDR3 coding sequence is TGCAGTGCTAGAGAGAAAGGGGAAATCCCCAATTCACCCCTCCACTTT.

There are many counts of this clonotype. This chain uses TRBV12-5 with TRBJ1-2; 10 nucleotides align to TRBD1. Per the germline V gene, CDR1 is LGHNT and CDR2 is FRNRAP. Unmatched junction bases numbered 6, after V lost 5 bases and J lost 3 bases. This CDR3 has 15 residues. In DNA, the CDR3 is TGTGCTAGTGGTACCGGGACAGGGGTCGACTATGGCTACACCTTC. Amino acids: CASGTGTGVDYGYTF.